These 26 T cell receptor beta chains came from one sample sequenced in a study of human T cells and chemical hapten exposure. Time point described: pre-sensitization, week 0. The sample's treatment: therapeutic diphenylcyclopropenone sensitization with weekly scalp DPC. TCRdb called the RACE reads again in MiXCR, with one record for every CDR3 protein. The table lists 180,000 or so distinct CDR3 sequences, roughly 30% of them singletons. This specimen was whole blood, taken in connection with sensitization to the hapten diphenylcyclopropenone (DPC). The receptor source for this set is a woman in her 30s with alopecia areata. Some clones in this sample may be carry-over from other donors' samples.

The chain combines TRBV11-3 with TRBJ2-5, with D possibly TRBD1 on 5 matching bases. With 0 bases removed from V and 1 base from J, the gap between germline ends came to 15 bases. Per the germline V gene, CDR1 is SGHNT and CDR2 is YENEEA. The CDR3 has 17 amino acids. The CDR3 bases are TGTGCCAGCAGCTTAGAGGGATATGGACATTTCCAAGAGACCCAGTACTTC. Its protein is CASSLEGYGHFQETQYF.

The chain combines TRBV6-2 or TRBV6-3 with TRBJ2-5; TRBD2 matches at 10 bases. The V segment lost 5 bases and the J segment 7 bases; nucleotides outside the gene matches: 10. The CDR3 extends over 15 amino acids. Germline V CDR1 and CDR2: MNHEY, SVGEGT. CDR3 sequence (DNA): TGTGCCAGCAGTGAAAGCGGGAGGGCCCGGCCGACCCAGTACTTC. It encodes CASSESGRARPTQYF.

V usage is TRBV4-3 and J usage is TRBJ2-7; 7 bases fit TRBD1. After removal of 0 bases from V and 2 bases from J, the junction contained 13 bases not matched to a gene. The CDR3 spans 18 residues. The germline V gene encodes CDR1 LGHNA and CDR2 YSLEER. CDR3 region: CASSQDLRPGGETYEQYF. For the CDR3, the DNA is TGCGCCAGCAGCCAAGATCTGAGGCCAGGGGGTGAAACCTACGAGCAGTACTTC.

As DNA, the CDR3 is TGCGCCAGCAGCTTGACTAGCGGGAGTACAAATGAGCAGTTCTTC. It yields the protein CASSLTSGSTNEQFF. This chain connects TRBV5-1 to TRBJ2-1, with 11 bases that match TRBD2. Trimming removed 1 base from V and 7 bases from J; junction bases left unmatched: 4. The CDR3 spans 15 residues. Looked up from germline, CDR1 is SGHRS and CDR2 is YFSETQ.

The table lists this clonotype with a few counts. The chain has TRBV5-1 and TRBJ2-3; D perhaps matches TRBD1 (6 bases). V lost 3 bases, J lost 1 base, and 12 bases lay in between. This CDR3 region has 15 residues. In germline, CDR1 is SGHRS, CDR2 YFSETQ. CDR3 sequence: CASSSGTMGTDTQYF. As DNA, the CDR3 is TGCGCCAGCAGCTCCGGGACAATGGGCACAGATACGCAGTATTTT.

The rearrangement uses TRBV12-3 or TRBV12-4 and TRBJ2-3; D possibly corresponds to TRBD2 (6 bases). The CDR3 has 15 amino acids. The V end lost 7 bases, the J end lost 0 bases, and 14 bases lay between the germline ends. DNA of the CDR3: TGTGCCAGCACCCGGGACTCTACTAGCACAGATACGCAGTATTTT. It yields the protein CASTRDSTSTDTQYF.

This clonotype has ten or more counts. The V call is TRBV9, the J call TRBJ2-7; possibly TRBD1 or TRBD2 for D (5 bases each). V shed 8 bases and J shed 1 base, with 10 bases lying between them. CDR3 length: 12 residues. The germline gives CDR1 SGDLS, CDR2 YYNGEE. In DNA, the CDR3 is TGTGCCAGGGGGACCATATCCTACGAGCAGTACTTC. Translating gives CARGTISYEQYF.

The V and J genes are TRBV5-1 and TRBJ1-1; D ambiguous. This CDR3 region has 16 residues. Germline assignment: CDR1 SGHRS and CDR2 YFSETQ. The V end lost 0 bases, the J end lost 3 bases, and 15 bases lay between the germline ends. The CDR3 spells CASSLARREGYTEAFF. The CDR3 DNA sequence: TGCGCCAGCAGCTTGGCTCGGAGGGAGGGATACACTGAAGCTTTCTTT.

Only a few counts were recorded for this clonotype. This sequence joins TRBV7-2 and TRBJ1-2, with a possible D match to TRBD1 (5 bases). Trimming left V 5 bases short and J 8 bases short, with 18 bases between. Germline V gives CDR1 SGHTA, CDR2 FQGNSA. CDR3 length: 14 amino acids. CDR3 coding DNA: TGTGCCAGCAGCGTAGGGACTGCCGGAGCCGGCTACACCTTC. This gives the protein CASSVGTAGAGYTF.

In its sample, this clonotype was seen a few times. The CDR3 DNA is TGCAGCGTTGGTGAACAGGGGGGATACGAGCAGTACTTC. This sequence encodes CSVGEQGGYEQYF. The V gene is TRBV29-1, the J gene TRBJ2-7, with 8 bases fitting TRBD1. CDR1 is SQVTM, CDR2 ANQGSEA, per germline. The CDR3 contains 13 residues. J gave up 4 bases and V 4 bases, and 6 bases lay outside the gene matches.

The table lists this clonotype with a few counts. V usage is TRBV28 and J usage is TRBJ1-2, with D uncertain. V dropped 4 bases and J dropped 6 bases, with 9 bases sitting between them. The germline V gene encodes CDR1 MDHEN and CDR2 SYDVKM. The CDR3 has 12 residues. The CDR3 sequence: CASSSSMDGYTF. In DNA, the CDR3 is TGTGCCAGCAGTTCCTCGATGGATGGCTACACCTTC.

The V and J genes are TRBV7-2 and TRBJ2-5; TRBD2 matches at 7 bases. CDR1 and CDR2 from the germline V gene are SGHTA and FQGNSA. CDR3 length equals 14 residues. The junction had 5 bases not matched to a gene; V was cut back by 6 bases and J by 1 base. The CDR3, as DNA: TGTGCCAGCAGGGGGCCGGGGGGCCAAGAGACCCAGTACTTC. This sequence encodes CASRGPGGQETQYF.

CDR3 amino acids: CASSLPPGGDSYNEQFF. In DNA, the CDR3 is TGTGCCAGCAGCCTCCCACCGGGCGGGGACTCCTACAATGAGCAGTTCTTC. This sequence joins TRBV28 and TRBJ2-1; D might be TRBD2 (6 bases). Germline CDR1 reads MDHEN; CDR2 reads SYDVKM. CDR3 size: 17 residues. Trimming removed 6 bases from V and 0 bases from J, with 18 bases in between.

The table lists this clonotype with a few counts. The gene calls are TRBV7-2 and TRBJ1-1; 8 positions agree with TRBD1. The germline V gene has CDR1 SGHTA and CDR2 FQGNSA. The V and J ends lost 6 bases and 5 bases, in that order; junction bases with no gene match: 11. The CDR3 totals 15 residues. The chain's CDR3 is CASRPPWTGRTEAFF. In DNA form, the CDR3 reads TGTGCCAGCAGGCCCCCCTGGACAGGGCGAACTGAAGCTTTCTTT.

This clonotype was seen a few times. V and J are TRBV30 and TRBJ2-7; the D gene is possibly TRBD1 (6 bases). The V end lost 1 base, the J end lost 2 bases, and 12 bases lay between the germline ends. Germline V gene lookup returns CDR1 GTSNPN and CDR2 SVGIG (reference sequence). This CDR3 has 14 residues. The CDR3 sequence: CAWSGQGKTYEQYF. The CDR3 DNA follows: TGTGCCTGGAGTGGGCAGGGGAAAACCTACGAGCAGTACTTC.

This clonotype was detected many times. CDR3 loop: CASSQSHYEQYF. CDR3 sequence (DNA): TGTGCCAGCAGCCAATCGCACTACGAGCAGTACTTC. The chain couples TRBV3-1 to TRBJ2-7; D ambiguous. Looked up from germline, CDR1 is LGHDT and CDR2 is YNNKEL (reference sequence). Deletions cut 2 bases from V and 3 bases from J, with 5 bases between. The CDR3 consists of 12 residues.

J is TRBJ2-5 and V is TRBV7-9, with D unclear. Germline-derived CDR1 and CDR2 are SEHNR and FQNEAQ (reference sequence). CDR3 length equals 16 residues. V dropped 5 bases and J dropped 3 bases, with 19 bases sitting between them. The CDR3 here is CASSQAWESVEETQYF. For the CDR3, the DNA is TGTGCCAGCAGCCAAGCCTGGGAATCGGTCGAAGAGACCCAGTACTTC.

This rearrangement joins TRBV9 to TRBJ2-7; D may be TRBD1 (6 bases). The V and J ends lost 2 bases and 1 base respectively, with 7 bases between them. The CDR3 is 13 residues long. From germline, CDR1 is SGDLS and CDR2 YYNGEE. The CDR3 is CASSVGQSYEQYF. In DNA form, the CDR3 reads TGTGCCAGCAGCGTCGGACAGTCCTACGAGCAGTACTTC. Full variable domain (rest looked up from reference TRBV9 and TRBJ2-7): DSGVTQTPKHLITATGQRVTLRCSPRSGDLSVYWYQQSLDQGLQFLIQYYNGEERAKGNILERFSAQQFPDLHSELNLSSLELGDSALYFCASSVGQSYEQYFGPGTRLTVT.

Only a few counts were recorded for this clonotype. V gene TRBV7-2 combines with J gene TRBJ1-4; TRBD1 matches 7 bases. Germline trimming cut 11 bases from V and 8 bases from J; bases unmatched to any gene: 8. The germline gives CDR1 SGHTA, CDR2 FQGNSA. The CDR3 is made up of 12 amino acids. The CDR3 region has the DNA TGTGCCGGTAGGGGACAGCGGGAAAAACTGTTTTTT. It yields the protein CAGRGQREKLFF.

A few counts support this clonotype. The V call is TRBV20-1, the J call TRBJ1-2, with D unclear. CDR3 size: 13 residues. The germline V and J ends were trimmed by 5 bases and 3 bases, with 13 bases remaining between them. CDR1 is DFQATT and CDR2 is SNEGSKA in the germline V gene (reference sequence). The CDR3 bases are TGCAGTGCTTCCGACGGACGTGACTATGGCTACACCTTC. As protein: CSASDGRDYGYTF.

This clonotype was counted between two and nine times. The V gene is TRBV30, the J gene TRBJ1-6; D is unresolved. CDR3 size: 15 residues. With 1 base removed from V and 0 bases from J, the gap between germline ends came to 7 bases. Germline loops: CDR1 GTSNPN, CDR2 SVGIG (reference sequence). The CDR3 is CAWSATVSYNSPLHF. CDR3 nucleotide sequence: TGTGCCTGGAGTGCTACGGTCTCCTATAATTCACCCCTCCACTTT. Variable domain in full (rest from reference TRBV30 and TRBJ1-6): SQTIHQWPATLVQPVGSPLSLECTVEGTSNPNLYWYRQAAGRGLQLLFYSVGIGQISSEVPQNLSASRPQDRQFILSSKKLLLSDSGFYLCAWSATVSYNSPLHFGNGTRLTVT.

The V call is TRBV6-2 or TRBV6-3, the J call TRBJ1-6, with D unresolved. This CDR3 has 12 amino acids. Trimming shortened V by 5 bases and J by 12 bases, and 11 bases separated the two germline ends. The germline CDR1 and CDR2 sequences are MNHEY and SVGEGT. The CDR3 DNA sequence: TGTGCCAGCAGTAGAACGGCGCTACCCCTCCACTTT. It specifies CASSRTALPLHF.

DNA for the CDR3: TGTGCCTGGAGTAAGTCACAGGCGACTGAAGCTTTCTTT. Translated, it gives CAWSKSQATEAFF. The V gene is TRBV30, the J gene TRBJ1-1; TRBD1 is a possible D gene (5 bases). Between the trimmed V and J ends, which lost 2 bases and 5 bases, there was a span of 12 bases. CDR1 is GTSNPN, CDR2 SVGIG, per germline (reference sequence). The CDR3 is made up of 13 amino acids.

This clonotype has ten or more counts. The chain has TRBV7-2 and TRBJ1-1, with TRBD1 matching over 7 bases. Germline assignment: CDR1 SGHTA and CDR2 FQGNSA. This CDR3 has 14 residues. The junction had 4 bases not matched to a gene; V was cut back by 1 base and J by 5 bases. DNA for the CDR3: TGTGCCAGCAGCTTAGACGCAGGGGGGACTGAAGCTTTCTTT. Protein: CASSLDAGGTEAFF.

In this sample, this clonotype turned up a few times. The V gene is TRBV14, the J gene TRBJ2-5, with 10 bases fitting TRBD2. Per germline, CDR1 SGHDN and CDR2 FVKESK. CDR3 length: 16 residues. With V trimmed by 4 bases and J by 0 bases, 5 bases remained unmatched. As DNA, the CDR3 is TGTGCCAGCAGCCGTCGTAGCGGGGGGAACCAAGAGACCCAGTACTTC. Protein: CASSRRSGGNQETQYF.

The chain uses TRBV18 and TRBJ2-3; D not certain. The germline V gene encodes CDR1 KGHSH and CDR2 LQKENI. There are 15 residues in the CDR3. Trimming removed 6 bases from V and 4 bases from J, with 17 bases in between. CDR3 sequence: CASSSGLTFADTQYF. The CDR3 DNA sequence: TGTGCCAGCTCCTCTGGGTTGACTTTCGCAGATACGCAGTATTTT.